This paragraph reports one T cell receptor (beta chain). The antigen remains undetermined. One junction end does not reproduce the germline sequence, and a read error may be involved. The data stem from a study of tumor-infiltrating lymphocytes in primary liver carcinoma. Study summary: These were node-negative, non-metastatic T1-T3 tumors of roughly 4.2 to 11 cm. Study outcomes and limitations: Tumor tissue displayed a significantly greater top-250-clone fraction than blood (p = 0.039). There were only about 8-25% of top clones found in all five tumor regions.

DNA and RNA were both co-extracted from approximately 20-30 mg of bulk tissue that had not been sorted. Surgeons resected the patients' primary liver carcinomas. TCR beta cDNA was prepared out of roughly 520 ng total RNA by means of a constant-region primer. Employing slightly modified ARM-PCR, three nested multiplex PCR rounds were run, and these gave rise to the TCR beta libraries. The opening two PCR rounds, about 11 cycles each, paired TRBV1-TRBV30 forward primers with a C-beta reverse primer. TCRdb analysed the multiplex PCR reads with MiXCR anew, one entry per CDR3 protein. The profile covers roughly 100,000 distinct CDR3 sequences, with around 80% appearing a single time and about a fifth taken by the ten largest. CDR3 length: 15 amino acids. Germline CDR1 is MGHDK and CDR2 is SYGVNS.

The sequence derives from a man aged 40-50 years with primary liver carcinoma and hepatitis B virus infection. The V gene is TRBV25-1, the J gene TRBJ1-1, with no clear D. What was sequenced was liver tumor tissue from sampling region 3. Subset given: tumor region T3, left-lateral pole. The CDR3 region has the DNA TGTGCCAGCGGAGGGCCCGTATCACCGAACACTGGAGCTTTCTTT. Residues: CASGGPVSPNTGAFF. The variable domain in full, with the rest retrieved from reference TRBV25-1 and TRBJ1-1, is EADIYQTPRYLVIGTGKKITLECSQTMGHDKMYWYQQDPGMELHLIHYSYGVNSTEKGDLSSESTVSRIRTEHFPLTLESARPSHTSQYLCASGGPVSPNTGAFFGQGTRLTVV.